The 32 T cell receptor beta chains given below trace back to one sample, sequenced in a study of blood T cells in healthy people across ages. Then a second PCR, running about 6 to 11 cycles, was carried out with a sample-barcoded 5' primer and a J-beta primer mix. Using its own MiXCR run on the 5' RACE reads, TCRdb lists one record per CDR3 protein. The sample contains more than 600,000 distinct CDR3 sequences, approximately 25% of which appear only once. This sample was also put to use in a study of T cells of mothers and their children.

Sequenced: blood. The receptors shown here come from a boy aged 10-17 years in good health.

The chain joins TRBV9 to TRBJ2-5; 12 bases match TRBD2. V shed 0 bases and J 5 bases; nucleotides not matched to a gene: 5. CDR3 length equals 16 residues. The germline V gene encodes CDR1 SGDLS and CDR2 YYNGEE. CDR3 amino acids: CASSVESSGGAETQYF. DNA of the CDR3: TGTGCCAGCAGCGTAGAGTCTAGCGGGGGGGCCGAGACCCAGTACTTC.

V usage is TRBV7-2 and J usage is TRBJ2-7; the D gene is possibly TRBD2 (6 bases). This CDR3 is 15 amino acids long. V lost 8 bases to trimming and J lost 6 bases, with 23 bases between them. The germline gives CDR1 SGHTA, CDR2 FQGNSA. CDR3 protein: CASASTRAGRGEQYF. In nucleotides, the CDR3 is TGTGCCAGCGCCTCTACCCGAGCGGGCAGAGGCGAGCAGTACTTC. Full variable domain (missing parts from reference TRBV7-2 and TRBJ2-7): GAGVSQSPSNKVTEKGKDVELRCDPISGHTALYWYRQSLGQGLEFLIYFQGNSAPDKSGLPSDRFSAERTGGSVSTLTIQRTQQEDSAVYLCASASTRAGRGEQYFGPGTRLTVT.

The V gene is TRBV24-1, the J gene TRBJ2-2, with 12 bases lining up with TRBD2. J gave up 1 base and V 1 base, and 6 bases lay outside the gene matches. This CDR3 region has 19 residues. Germline assignment: CDR1 KGHDR and CDR2 SFDVKD. The CDR3, as DNA: TGTGCCACCAGTGATTTATGGACTAGCGGGGTTTTGAACACCGGGGAGCTGTTTTTT. This sequence encodes CATSDLWTSGVLNTGELFF.

This clonotype was seen a handful of times. CDR3 amino acids: CASNGETGLNTEAFF. The CDR3 bases are TGTGCCAGCAACGGGGAGACAGGGTTAAACACTGAAGCTTTCTTT. The chain combines TRBV25-1 with TRBJ1-1, with 7 bases that match TRBD1. Germline V CDR1 and CDR2: MGHDK, SYGVNS. The V segment lost 7 bases and the J segment 2 bases; nucleotides outside the gene matches: 10. There are 15 residues in the CDR3.

This clonotype has a handful of counts. This chain uses TRBV12-3 or TRBV12-4 with TRBJ2-7; 9 nucleotides match TRBD1. The CDR3 runs to 14 residues. V lost 5 bases to trimming and J lost 6 bases; unmatched junction nucleotides: 8. CDR3 sequence reads: CASSRAGTGTEQYF. In DNA, the CDR3 is TGTGCCAGCAGTCGTGCCGGGACAGGGACCGAGCAGTACTTC.

In this sample, this clonotype turned up a few times. The CDR3: CSAISGQGGSPLHF. The CDR3 DNA reads as TGCAGTGCTATCAGCGGACAGGGGGGTTCACCCCTCCACTTT. The chain couples TRBV20-1 to TRBJ1-6, with 10 bases lining up with TRBD1. This CDR3 spans 14 amino acids. V was clipped by 4 bases and J by 9 bases; unmatched bases: 6. The germline V gene encodes CDR1 DFQATT and CDR2 SNEGSKA (reference sequence).

This rearrangement joins TRBV27 to TRBJ1-2; D not resolved. Trimming shortened V by 4 bases and J by 8 bases, and 11 bases separated the two germline ends. The germline CDR1 and CDR2 sequences are MNHEY and SMNVEV (reference sequence). The CDR3 covers 12 residues. Here the CDR3 DNA reads TGTGCCAGCAGTTCCCCCCCGGGGGGCTACACCTTC. This codes for CASSSPPGGYTF.

This clonotype has just a few counts. The chain joins TRBV3-1 to TRBJ2-5, with 9 bases that match TRBD2. V lost 1 base and J lost 7; bases outside the gene matches: 4. The CDR3 runs to 14 residues. Germline CDR1 and CDR2: LGHDT and YNNKEL (reference sequence). The CDR3 reads CASSQGGGVGTQYF. The CDR3 bases are TGTGCCAGCAGCCAAGGCGGGGGGGTTGGGACCCAGTACTTC.

This clonotype appeared a few times. This chain links TRBV7-6 with TRBJ2-7; TRBD2 matches 7 bases. Germline-derived CDR1 and CDR2 are SGHVS and FNYEAQ. V lost 4 bases, J lost 5 bases, and 14 bases stayed unmatched. The CDR3 is 16 residues long. In DNA, the CDR3 is TGTGCCAGCAGCTCCTTCGGGCGCGGGAGTAGGAACGAGCAGTACTTC. Translated: CASSSFGRGSRNEQYF.

V and J are TRBV3-1 and TRBJ2-7; 14 bases are shared with TRBD2. The length of the CDR3 is 17 residues. The germline V gene has CDR1 LGHDT and CDR2 YNNKEL (reference sequence). V trimming: 3 bases; J trimming: 5 bases; junction bases outside the gene matches: 9. The CDR3 loop is CASSHQPGLAGVDEQYF. Written as DNA, the CDR3 is TGTGCCAGCAGCCACCAACCGGGACTAGCGGGAGTAGACGAGCAGTACTTC.

This rearrangement joins TRBV4-1 to TRBJ1-2; D ambiguous. The CDR3 spans 14 residues. V gave up 0 bases and J gave up 4 bases, with 9 bases separating them. Germline V gene sequence: CDR1 MGHRA, CDR2 YSYEKL. Written as DNA, the CDR3 is TGCGCCAGCAGCCAAGATACTGGGGTCTATGGCTACACCTTC. It codes for CASSQDTGVYGYTF.

The gene calls are TRBV10-3 and TRBJ1-4; D call uncertain. Germline V gene sequence: CDR1 ENHRY, CDR2 SYGVKD. The ends were cut back, 2 bases at V and 4 bases at J, with 5 bases in the middle. The CDR3 runs to 13 residues. In DNA form, the CDR3 reads TGTGCCATCAGTGAGGGGTTTAATGAAAAACTGTTTTTT. It is translated as CAISEGFNEKLFF.

For the CDR3, the DNA is TGCAGCACCCGACTATCTAGCACAGATACGCAGTATTTT. It is translated as CSTRLSSTDTQYF. The chain recombines TRBV29-1 with TRBJ2-3; weak D call: TRBD2 (5 bases). There are 13 residues in the CDR3. The V end was cut by 8 bases, the J end by 0 bases, with 12 bases between. Germline V CDR1 and CDR2: SQVTM, ANQGSEA.

The rearrangement uses TRBV2 and TRBJ2-1, with D uncertain. The CDR3 loop spans 14 amino acids. CDR1 and CDR2 from the germline V gene are SNHLY and FYNNEI. V was pared by 1 base and J by 2 bases, with 6 bases between. CDR3: CASSEGIPYNEQFF. The DNA of the CDR3 is TGTGCCAGCAGTGAAGGGATCCCCTACAATGAGCAGTTCTTC.

V and J are TRBV20-1 and TRBJ2-7; tentatively, D is TRBD1 (5 bases). The CDR3 consists of 13 residues. CDR1 is DFQATT, CDR2 SNEGSKA, per germline (reference sequence). Trimming took 4 bases from V and 3 from J, leaving 13 bases between them. The CDR3 DNA is TGCAGTGCTAACCGACAGACCGACTACGAGCAGTACTTC. It encodes CSANRQTDYEQYF.

For this clonotype: One junction end does not reproduce the germline sequence, and a read error may be involved. The chain is built from TRBV7-9 and TRBJ1-1; no reliable D call. The CDR3 spans 15 residues. CDR1 SEHNR and CDR2 FQNEAQ come from the germline V gene (reference sequence). The CDR3 loop reads CASSYQDGGYTDAFF. In DNA form, the CDR3 reads TGTGCCAGCAGTTACCAGGACGGCGGGTACACTGACGCTTTCTTT.

This clonotype was seen a few times. This chain joins TRBV5-1 and TRBJ2-7; 8 bases map to TRBD2. This CDR3 region has 14 residues. CDR1 and CDR2 from the germline V gene are SGHRS and YFSETQ. After removal of 0 bases from V and 7 bases from J, the junction contained 6 bases not matched to a gene. In DNA, the CDR3 is TGCGCCAGCAGCTTGGCGGCGGGAGGAGGTGAGCAGTACTTC. Protein: CASSLAAGGGEQYF.

There are a few counts of this clonotype. The chain couples TRBV20-1 to TRBJ2-5, with D possibly matching TRBD1 (5 bases). The J call is uncertain, as TRBJ2-1 better fits the DNA end. Germline loops: CDR1 DFQATT, CDR2 SNEGSKA (reference sequence). The CDR3 totals 13 residues. The CDR3 spells CSARGQPYNEQFF. The DNA for the CDR3 is TGCAGTGCTAGAGGACAGCCCTACAATGAGCAGTTCTTC.

The V gene is TRBV3-1, the J gene TRBJ2-5; 8 nucleotides line up with TRBD2. Near its end, the DNA agrees better with TRBJ2-1, so the J call may be wrong. CDR1 is LGHDT, CDR2 YNNKEL, per germline (reference sequence). The CDR3 is 16 residues long. CDR3 region: CASSQVGTSSTREQFF. The CDR3 nucleotides read TGTGCCAGCAGCCAGGTCGGGACTAGTAGTACCAGGGAGCAGTTCTTC.

The chain's CDR3 is CSVEIAGRVLGGTDTQYF. CDR3 in DNA: TGCAGCGTTGAAATAGCCGGGAGGGTTCTAGGGGGCACAGATACGCAGTATTTT. The chain combines TRBV29-1 with TRBJ2-3; 8 positions agree with TRBD2. This CDR3 has 18 amino acids. The germline CDR1 and CDR2 sequences are SQVTM and ANQGSEA. Germline trimming cut 2 bases from V and 1 base from J; bases unmatched to any gene: 14.

This clonotype has more than one count but fewer than ten. The chain links TRBV18 to TRBJ2-7; D unclear. V lost 3 bases to trimming and J lost 3 bases, with 9 bases between them. The CDR3 is made up of 13 amino acids. CDR1 and CDR2 (germline): KGHSH, LQKENI. CDR3 sequence: CASSPPDVYEQYF. The CDR3 nucleotides read TGTGCCAGCTCACCCCCGGACGTCTACGAGCAGTACTTC.

CDR3 sequence (DNA): TGTGCCAGCAGCCAATCTAGCGGAGGACCCTACGAGCAGTACTTC. Residues: CASSQSSGGPYEQYF. This chain joins TRBV3-1 and TRBJ2-7; 7 bases are shared with TRBD2. This CDR3 contains 15 residues. Losses at the gene ends were 2 bases for V and 2 bases for J; bases not matched to a gene: 6. In germline, CDR1 is LGHDT, CDR2 YNNKEL (reference sequence).

The J gene is TRBJ1-4, the V gene TRBV11-3, with a possible D match to TRBD1 (6 bases). The CDR3 covers 14 residues. Germline V gives CDR1 SGHNT, CDR2 YENEEA. The V gene lost 5 bases and the J gene lost 5 bases, with 12 bases spanning the gap. The CDR3 reads CASSRGTSNEKLFF. CDR3 DNA sequence: TGTGCCAGCAGCAGGGGGACTTCGAATGAAAAACTGTTTTTT.

The chain links TRBV5-1 to TRBJ2-1; D is perhaps TRBD2 (6 bases). CDR3 size: 15 residues. Germline V gene lookup returns CDR1 SGHRS and CDR2 YFSETQ. V shed 0 bases and J shed 8 bases, with 15 bases lying between them. The CDR3 coding sequence is TGCGCCAGCAGCTTGGATGTTGGGACTGGGGATGAGCAGTTCTTC. Residues: CASSLDVGTGDEQFF.

This chain connects TRBV20-1 to TRBJ2-3, with 7 bases fitting TRBD2. Trimming removed 3 bases from V and 5 bases from J; junction bases left unmatched: 5. CDR3 length: 13 amino acids. CDR1 and CDR2 (germline): DFQATT, SNEGSKA (reference sequence). The CDR3 reads CSARGGGIDTQYF. The CDR3 nucleotides are TGCAGTGCTAGGGGGGGGGGTATAGATACGCAGTATTTT.

There are a few counts of this clonotype. This rearrangement joins TRBV27 to TRBJ1-1; no definite D call. Trimming removed 0 bases from V and 8 bases from J, with 13 bases in between. The germline V gene has CDR1 MNHEY and CDR2 SMNVEV (reference sequence). This CDR3 is built from 14 residues. The CDR3 DNA reads as TGTGCCAGCAGTTTATCGGGAGCGGCCTACGAAGCTTTCTTT. Residues: CASSLSGAAYEAFF.

This chain links TRBV4-3 with TRBJ2-5, with 10 bases identical to TRBD2. The CDR3 extends over 16 amino acids. CDR1 LGHNA and CDR2 YSLEER come from the germline V gene. The ends lost 0 bases at V and 11 bases at J; junction bases unmatched: 12. In DNA form, the CDR3 reads TGCGCCAGCAGCCAAGATCGTGCGCTAGCGGGGGTCGATCAGTACTTC. Its translation is CASSQDRALAGVDQYF.

The chain links TRBV20-1 to TRBJ2-7; 7 nucleotides match TRBD1. Trimming at V came to 1 base and at J to 4 bases, leaving 10 bases not matched to a gene. The CDR3 extends over 15 amino acids. Germline-derived CDR1 and CDR2 are DFQATT and SNEGSKA (reference sequence). Written as DNA, the CDR3 is TGCAGTGCTAGAGTAATAGGGGACAGTACTTACGAGCAGTACTTC. This gives the protein CSARVIGDSTYEQYF.

The rearrangement uses TRBV6-2 or TRBV6-3 and TRBJ2-5; D remains ambiguous. The CDR3 runs to 12 residues. Per germline, CDR1 MNHEY and CDR2 SVGEGT. V was trimmed by 7 bases and J by 5 bases, leaving 11 bases between them. The DNA for the CDR3 is TGTGCCAGCACCTCTTCCCTGGAGACCCAGTACTTC. Protein product: CASTSSLETQYF.

This rearrangement joins TRBV27 to TRBJ2-1, with D unclear. CDR3 length equals 15 residues. V lost 5 bases to trimming and J lost 2 bases, with 13 bases between them. Germline values: CDR1 MNHEY, CDR2 SMNVEV (reference sequence). CDR3 sequence reads: CASSSLDGTYNEQFF. Here the CDR3 DNA reads TGTGCCAGCAGTAGCTTGGACGGAACCTACAATGAGCAGTTCTTC.

This clonotype was observed a handful of times. The chain has TRBV5-4 and TRBJ1-2; 8 nucleotides align to TRBD1. CDR3 length equals 14 residues. Germline-derived CDR1 and CDR2 are SGHNT and YYREEE (reference sequence). J lost 5 bases, V lost 6 bases, and 9 bases had no gene match. CDR3 coding DNA: TGTGCCAGCACCTCGGACAGGGTTGGGTATGGCTACACCTTC. The encoded protein is CASTSDRVGYGYTF.

Only a few counts were recorded for this clonotype. The chain recombines TRBV3-1 with TRBJ2-5; 11 positions agree with TRBD2. TRBJ2-1 matches the DNA end more closely, so the J call is doubtful. Germline assignment: CDR1 LGHDT and CDR2 YNNKEL (reference sequence). The CDR3 covers 16 residues. CDR3 bases: TGTGCCAGCAGCCAATTACTAGCGGGAGTCGTTAATGAGCAGTTCTTC. Its protein product is CASSQLLAGVVNEQFF.